The 24 T cell receptor beta chains below all came from one sample that was sequenced in a study of shared clonotypes between healthy human individuals. TCRdb keeps only in-frame clones here, not all; method: immunoSEQ multiplex PCR. The profile covers 550,000 to 750,000 clones, with about 91% appearing a single time and 24% taken by the ten largest. CD45RO-negative, CCR7-positively selected cells formed the naive CD8 fraction, excluding terminally differentiated effector memory CD45RA+ cells. Sequencing used naive CD8+ T cells sorted from blood. The receptors derive from a man aged 30 to 39 in good health.

About this clone itself: Germline and junction disagree at one end, which may indicate a read error. The chain employs TRBV4-1 and TRBJ2-7, with 8 bases aligning to TRBD2. This CDR3 is built from 16 residues. CDR1 MGHRA and CDR2 YSYEKL come from the germline V gene. The CDR3 protein is CASSQDIGLYGRAPLF. The CDR3 DNA reads as TGCGCCAGCAGCCAAGACATCGGGCTGTACGGGAGGGCCCCCCTTTTC.

In this sample, this clone turned up once. The CDR3 DNA is TGCGCCAGCAGCCCCGGCGAGGGGAGCGAGCAGTACTTC. Its protein is CASSPGEGSEQYF. The rearrangement links TRBV4-1 to TRBJ2-7; D possibly matches TRBD1 or TRBD2 (5 bases each). This CDR3 has 13 residues. V was cut by 4 bases and J by 6 bases, with 13 bases left in between. The germline CDR1 and CDR2 sequences are MGHRA and YSYEKL.

The genes are TRBV2 and TRBJ1-5, with D perhaps matching TRBD1 (6 bases). The CDR3 runs to 15 residues. CDR1 and CDR2 from the germline V gene are SNHLY and FYNNEI. V was trimmed by 3 bases and J by 0 bases, leaving 9 bases between them. The CDR3 nucleotides are TGTGCCAGCAGTGACGCGGGGGCTAGCAATCAGCCCCAGCATTTT. Encoded protein: CASSDAGASNQPQHF.

The chain carries TRBV21-1 and TRBJ2-7; the listed D gene, TRBD2, was not tested against the DNA. TRBV21-1 is an annotated pseudogene. The CDR3 consists of 16 residues. CDR3 loop: CASSKAHGNTSYEQYF. In DNA, the CDR3 is TGTGCCAGCAGCAAAGCGCACGGGAACACTTCTTACGAGCAGTACTTC.

Many counts were recorded for this clone. The V gene is TRBV4-1, the J gene TRBJ2-1, with D perhaps matching TRBD2 (6 bases). From germline, CDR1 is MGHRA and CDR2 YSYEKL. The CDR3 length is 16 residues. Trimming removed 0 bases at V and 5 bases at J, with 14 bases between. The CDR3 coding sequence is TGCGCCAGCAGCCAAGAACTTAGCGGACTAAACAATGAGCAGTTCTTC. Protein: CASSQELSGLNNEQFF.

The V gene is TRBV6-1, the J gene TRBJ2-3; TRBD1 matches 8 bases. The V gene end was trimmed by 8 bases and the J gene end by 5 bases; junction bases not matched to a gene: 12. The CDR3 runs 15 residues. The germline V gene has CDR1 MNHNS and CDR2 SASEGT. Here the CDR3 DNA reads TGTGCCAGCGGGTTAATCCGGACAGGGCGAGATACGCAGTATTTT. Translating it yields CASGLIRTGRDTQYF.

The V gene is TRBV5-4, the J gene TRBJ2-5, with 12 positions matching TRBD2. Germline CDR1 SGHNT, CDR2 YYREEE (reference sequence). The CDR3 sequence is 18 residues long. V shed 4 bases, J shed 5 bases, and the junction held 15 bases outside the gene matches. The CDR3 loop is CASSIGLAGKKVFETQYF. CDR3 DNA sequence: TGTGCCAGCAGCATCGGACTAGCGGGAAAAAAGGTTTTCGAGACCCAGTACTTC.

The rearrangement links TRBV11-2 to TRBJ2-7, with 7 bases lining up with TRBD2. From germline, CDR1 is SGHAT and CDR2 FQNNGV. This CDR3 region has 17 residues. V lost 8 bases, J lost 1 base, and 17 bases stayed unmatched. The CDR3 DNA reads TGTGCCAGCCCCTACCTTCCCGGGGGGAGGTCATCCTACGAGCAGTACTTC. It is translated as CASPYLPGGRSSYEQYF.

The genes are TRBV4-3 and TRBJ2-3, with D maybe TRBD2 (5 bases). Deletions cut 2 bases from V and 3 bases from J, with 12 bases between. The CDR3 loop spans 15 amino acids. Germline V CDR1 and CDR2: LGHNA, YSLEER. The CDR3 DNA is TGCGCCAGCAGCCAAACGGGGAAAAAAACAGATACGCAGTATTTT. Its translation: CASSQTGKKTDTQYF.

The rearrangement links TRBV7-2 to TRBJ2-1; no clear D. V was pared by 6 bases and J by 8 bases, with 14 bases between. This CDR3 has 13 residues. Looked up from germline, CDR1 is SGHTA and CDR2 is FQGNSA. The CDR3 sequence: CASRLKSSHEQFF. CDR3 in DNA: TGTGCCAGCAGACTGAAGAGCAGCCATGAGCAGTTCTTC. Filled out from reference TRBV7-2 and TRBJ2-1, the complete variable domain reads GAGVSQSPSNKVTEKGKDVELRCDPISGHTALYWYRQSLGQGLEFLIYFQGNSAPDKSGLPSDRFSAERTGGSVSTLTIQRTQQEDSAVYLCASRLKSSHEQFFGPGTRLTVL.

DNA for the CDR3: TGCGCCAGCAGCTTGGTTCAGGGATCAAAAGAGACCCAGTACTTC. Translated: CASSLVQGSKETQYF. The J gene is TRBJ2-5, the V gene TRBV5-1; a weak D match, TRBD1 (5 bases). This CDR3 contains 15 residues. The germline V gene encodes CDR1 SGHRS and CDR2 YFSETQ. Trimming stripped 0 bases from V and 3 bases from J, with 12 bases between.

V and J are TRBV27 and TRBJ2-7; TRBD1 or TRBD2 may be the D gene (6 bases each). There are 14 residues in the CDR3. Trimming took off 5 bases at V and 6 bases at J, with 17 bases between the two ends. Per germline, CDR1 MNHEY and CDR2 SMNVEV (reference sequence). Here the CDR3 reads CASSLVGGLGEQYF. The CDR3, as DNA: TGTGCCAGCAGTCTAGTAGGGGGACTTGGCGAGCAGTACTTC.

This clone was recorded only once. The chain recombines TRBV5-1 with TRBJ2-7; D gene unclear. This CDR3 contains 13 residues. The germline CDR1 and CDR2 sequences are SGHRS and YFSETQ. Trimming took 0 bases from V and 2 from J, leaving 6 bases between them. CDR3 coding DNA: TGCGCCAGCAGCTTGGCAGGAACCTACGAGCAGTACTTC. Protein: CASSLAGTYEQYF. Variable domain in full (rest from reference TRBV5-1 and TRBJ2-7): KAGVTQTPRYLIKTRGQQVTLSCSPISGHRSVSWYQQTPGQGLQFLFEYFSETQRNKGNFPGRFSGRQFSNSRSEMNVSTLELGDSALYLCASSLAGTYEQYFGPGTRLTVT.

This clone was picked up one time. J is TRBJ2-1 and V is TRBV7-9; 12 bases are shared with TRBD1. The CDR3 has 19 amino acids. With V trimmed by 5 bases and J by 3 bases, 14 bases remained unmatched. CDR1 and CDR2 from the germline V gene are SEHNR and FQNEAQ (reference sequence). This chain's CDR3 is CASSAGTGGASPLYNEQFF. The CDR3, as DNA: TGTGCCAGCAGCGCCGGGACAGGGGGCGCTTCCCCTCTCTACAATGAGCAGTTCTTC.

The V call is TRBV2, the J call TRBJ2-1; 7 bases agree with TRBD1. Germline V gene data show CDR1 as SNHLY and CDR2 as FYNNEI. V lost 10 bases and J lost 0; bases outside the gene matches: 3. This CDR3 region has 13 residues. The CDR3 DNA is TGTGCCAACAGGGGTAGCTCCTACAATGAGCAGTTCTTC. It codes for CANRGSSYNEQFF.

This sequence joins TRBV9 and TRBJ2-1; 10 nucleotides match TRBD2. The J segment lost 4 bases and the V segment lost 2 bases, leaving 6 bases of the junction unmatched. Germline loops: CDR1 SGDLS, CDR2 YYNGEE. This CDR3 has 16 residues. This CDR3 reads CASSVEGTSVYNEQFF. CDR3 coding DNA: TGTGCCAGCAGCGTCGAGGGGACTAGCGTGTACAATGAGCAGTTCTTC. The variable domain in full, with the rest retrieved from reference TRBV9 and TRBJ2-1, is DSGVTQTPKHLITATGQRVTLRCSPRSGDLSVYWYQQSLDQGLQFLIQYYNGEERAKGNILERFSAQQFPDLHSELNLSSLELGDSALYFCASSVEGTSVYNEQFFGPGTRLTVL.

Worth noting for this clone: The same CDR3 arises from other DNA sequences in this sample as well. The J gene is TRBJ2-1, the V gene TRBV19, with no clear D. The CDR3 is made up of 11 amino acids. From germline, CDR1 is LNHDA and CDR2 SQIVND (reference sequence). Deletions cut 1 base from V and 10 bases from J, with 5 bases between. The CDR3 nucleotides read TGTGCCAGTAGTATAGCTGGCGAGCAGTTCTTC. Translation: CASSIAGEQFF.

The chain joins TRBV14 to TRBJ2-2, with D unclear. There are 14 residues in the CDR3. V lost 5 bases, J lost 8 bases, and 15 bases lay in between. Germline-derived CDR1 and CDR2 are SGHDN and FVKESK. The CDR3 sequence: CASSERPSPGELFF. The CDR3 DNA sequence: TGTGCCAGCAGCGAACGCCCCTCCCCAGGGGAGCTGTTTTTT. Combining the CDR3 with reference TRBV14 and TRBJ2-2 gives the whole variable domain EAGVTQFPSHSVIEKGQTVTLRCDPISGHDNLYWYRRVMGKEIKFLLHFVKESKQDESGMPNNRFLAERTGGTYSTLKVQPAELEDSGVYFCASSERPSPGELFFGEGSRLTVL.

V is TRBV6-6 and J is TRBJ1-2; the D gene is possibly TRBD1 (5 bases). The CDR3 covers 15 residues. CDR1 MNHNY and CDR2 SVGAGI come from the germline V gene (reference sequence). The V end was cut by 3 bases, the J end by 4 bases, with 15 bases between. CDR3 protein: CASSYSDRDLYGYTF. The DNA for the CDR3 is TGTGCCAGCAGTTATTCAGACCGGGACCTCTATGGCTACACCTTC.

The V and J genes are TRBV5-6 and TRBJ2-1, with 7 bases aligning to TRBD1. There are 15 residues in the CDR3. Trimming took 5 bases from V and 0 from J; bases not matched to a gene: 5. Per the germline V gene, CDR1 is SGHDT and CDR2 is YYEEEE. The CDR3 loop is CASSLTGNSYNEQFF. In DNA, the CDR3 is TGTGCCAGCAGTCTGACAGGGAACTCCTACAATGAGCAGTTCTTC. Full variable domain (outside the CDR3, taken from reference TRBV5-6 and TRBJ2-1): DAGVTQSPTHLIKTRGQQVTLRCSPKSGHDTVSWYQQALGQGPQFIFQYYEEEERQRGNFPDRFSGHQFPNYSSELNVNALLLGDSALYLCASSLTGNSYNEQFFGPGTRLTVL.

The CDR3 DNA reads TGTGCCAGCAGCCATCGGACAGGGGAAGGGGAGCAGTACTTC. This sequence encodes CASSHRTGEGEQYF. This sequence joins TRBV7-9 and TRBJ2-7; 9 positions match TRBD1. The V and J ends lost 5 bases and 7 bases, in that order; junction bases with no gene match: 9. The germline V gene encodes CDR1 SEHNR and CDR2 FQNEAQ (reference sequence). This CDR3 spans 14 amino acids.

About this clone: Other DNA sequences in the sample encode the same CDR3. The chain uses TRBV28 and TRBJ2-7, with D unclear. The germline V and J ends were trimmed by 5 bases and 0 bases, with 5 bases remaining between them. Germline loops: CDR1 MDHEN, CDR2 SYDVKM. The CDR3 extends over 12 amino acids. Here the CDR3 reads CASSAPSYEQYF. CDR3 nucleotide sequence: TGTGCCAGCAGTGCGCCCTCCTACGAGCAGTACTTC.

The genes are TRBV4-1 and TRBJ1-3, with 11 bases lining up with TRBD1. CDR1 is MGHRA, CDR2 YSYEKL, per germline. V shed 0 bases and J 3 bases; nucleotides not matched to a gene: 4. The CDR3 has 17 residues. The CDR3 region has the DNA TGCGCCAGCAGCCAAGATCAGGACAGGGGGCATGGAAACACCATATATTTT. Its protein product is CASSQDQDRGHGNTIYF.

This chain uses TRBV7-8 with TRBJ2-7; 8 nucleotides align to TRBD1. Germline values: CDR1 SGHVS, CDR2 FQNEAQ. Trimming took 7 bases from V and 2 from J; bases not matched to a gene: 16. The length of the CDR3 is 17 residues. The CDR3 protein is CASTQSPTGEVPYEQYF. The CDR3 nucleotides read TGTGCCAGCACCCAAAGCCCGACAGGGGAGGTACCCTACGAGCAGTACTTC.